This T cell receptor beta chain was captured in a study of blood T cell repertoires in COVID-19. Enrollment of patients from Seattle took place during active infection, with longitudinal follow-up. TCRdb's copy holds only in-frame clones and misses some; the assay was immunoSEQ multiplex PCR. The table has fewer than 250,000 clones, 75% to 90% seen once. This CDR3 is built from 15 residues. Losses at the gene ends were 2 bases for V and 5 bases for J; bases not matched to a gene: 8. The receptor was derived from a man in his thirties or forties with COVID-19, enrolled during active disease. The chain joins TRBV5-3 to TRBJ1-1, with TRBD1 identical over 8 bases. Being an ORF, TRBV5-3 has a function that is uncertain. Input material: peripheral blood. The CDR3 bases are TGTGCCAGAAGCTTACGAAGGACAGGGCGGACTGAAGCTTTCTTT. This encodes CARSLRRTGRTEAFF.